Sequencing of this T cell receptor (beta chain) was carried out in a study of OX40 agonist ivuxolimab in advanced cancers. Study-wide background: In this cohort, patients received ivuxolimab, an agonistic anti-OX40 (CD134) antibody. The study reported partial responses in three patients: one hepatocellular carcinoma, two cutaneous melanoma.

V lost 1 base to trimming and J lost 7 bases, with 15 bases between them. There are 16 residues in the CDR3. The germline gives CDR1 SGHRS, CDR2 YFSETQ. The repertoire was sequenced with immunoSEQ multiplex PCR; TCRdb's copy has only in-frame clones and lacks some. The table lists tens of thousands of clones, about 90% of them singletons. The sequence derives from an adult with an advanced solid tumor such as melanoma, head and neck, liver or kidney cancer. The chain is built from TRBV5-1 and TRBJ1-6; D ambiguous. The material sequenced was CD4+ or CD8+ T cells sorted from blood, taken in a trial of the OX40 agonist ivuxolimab. The CDR3 here is CASSLNIGFPNSPLHF. For the CDR3, the DNA is TGCGCCAGCAGCTTGAATATAGGGTTCCCCAATTCACCCCTCCACTTT.